This T cell receptor beta chain was documented in a study of neurological immune-mediated disorders. General study points: The greatest TCR clonal expansion appeared in HTLV-1-associated myelopathy and the smallest, falling below healthy controls, in multiple sclerosis.

This CDR3 has 14 amino acids. V was trimmed by 0 bases and J by 6 bases, leaving 9 bases between them. The germline CDR1 and CDR2 sequences are SGHRS and YFSETQ. Synthesis of cDNA was performed by 5'RACE using 10-nucleotide random UMIs. Each sequencing run yielded over 170 million TCR-beta sequences from 15-18 subjects. TCRdb re-derived calls from the 5' RACE reads in MiXCR, one entry per CDR3 protein. The sample includes approximately 30,000 distinct CDR3 sequences, roughly 25% of them seen just once. Details on this clonotype: Its antigen is not identified.

This sequence was found in a man in his fifties or sixties with HTLV-1-associated myelopathy (HAM/TSP). Sequencing used CD4+ T cells from blood. This chain links TRBV5-1 with TRBJ2-2, with D unresolved. CDR3 sequence: CASSLAVSAGELFF. The CDR3 DNA sequence: TGCGCCAGCAGCTTGGCCGTCTCGGCCGGGGAGCTGTTTTTT.